Presented here are 30 T cell receptor beta chains from one specimen sequenced in a study of T-cell reconstitution after alpha-beta-depleted transplantation in children. Unique molecular identifiers were incorporated when the TCRbeta library was constructed. Each CDR3 protein is one row after TCRdb ran MiXCR on the PCR reads. The sample yields a few hundred thousand distinct CDR3 sequences, roughly a tenth seen once. Sample: PBMCs from the stem cell graft donor, taken from the stem cell graft. Every receptor here comes from a human donor who donated a stem cell graft to a child with acute lymphoblastic leukemia.

Many counts were recorded for this clonotype. J is TRBJ1-4 and V is TRBV29-1; D is ambiguous. Trimming pared 4 bases from V and 4 bases from J, leaving 4 bases between. Per germline, CDR1 SQVTM and CDR2 ANQGSEA. This CDR3 has 11 residues. The DNA for the CDR3 is TGCAGCGTTGCCATTAATGAAAAACTGTTTTTT. It translates to CSVAINEKLFF. Supplemented by reference TRBV29-1 and TRBJ1-4, the full variable domain reads SAVISQKPSRDICQRGTSLTIQCQVDSQVTMMFWYRQQPGQSLTLIATANQGSEATYESGFVIDKFPISRPNLTFSTLTVSNMSPEDSSIYLCSVAINEKLFFGSGTQLSVL.

Only a few counts were recorded for this clonotype. The chain uses TRBV25-1 and TRBJ2-1; possibly TRBD1 for D (6 bases). The CDR3 sequence is 14 residues long. Trimming stripped 6 bases from V and 2 bases from J, with 11 bases between. Germline V gene sequence: CDR1 MGHDK, CDR2 SYGVNS. CDR3 sequence: CASRPTGPYNEQFF. The CDR3 DNA reads TGTGCCAGCAGGCCCACAGGGCCCTACAATGAGCAGTTCTTC.

This clonotype showed up many times. This chain joins TRBV7-2 and TRBJ2-7; 9 bases are a match to TRBD1. The CDR3 loop spans 14 amino acids. After removal of 5 bases from V and 4 bases from J, the junction contained 6 bases not matched to a gene. Germline V gene lookup returns CDR1 SGHTA and CDR2 FQGNSA. The CDR3 region is CASSRTGVGYEQYF. In DNA, the CDR3 is TGTGCCAGCAGCCGGACAGGGGTTGGTTACGAGCAGTACTTC.

The table lists this clonotype with many counts. V is TRBV18 and J is TRBJ2-1; D possibly corresponds to TRBD1 (6 bases). V shed 4 bases and J shed 6 bases, with 13 bases lying between them. Germline values: CDR1 KGHSH, CDR2 LQKENI. CDR3 length: 14 residues. The CDR3 region is CASSLETGRNEQFF. DNA of the CDR3: TGTGCCAGCTCACTCGAAACAGGGCGCAATGAGCAGTTCTTC. Full variable domain (missing parts from reference TRBV18 and TRBJ2-1): NAGVMQNPRHLVRRRGQEARLRCSPMKGHSHVYWYRQLPEEGLKFMVYLQKENIIDESGMPKERFSAEFPKEGPSILRIQQVVRGDSAAYFCASSLETGRNEQFFGPGTRLTVL.

The rearrangement joins TRBV4-2 to TRBJ2-7, with 15 bases identical to TRBD2. The junction had 12 bases not matched to a gene; V was cut back by 3 bases and J by 3 bases. Germline V gene lookup returns CDR1 LGHNA and CDR2 YNFKEQ. CDR3 size: 19 residues. The CDR3, as DNA: TGTGCCAGCAGCCACCGGACTAGCGGGGGGGCCCTGGTGGTCTACGAGCAGTACTTC. This sequence encodes CASSHRTSGGALVVYEQYF.

This clonotype showed up many times. The CDR3 protein is CASTERGNTEAFF. In DNA, the CDR3 is TGTGCCAGCACCGAGAGAGGGAACACTGAAGCTTTCTTT. The V call is TRBV2, the J call TRBJ1-1; no firm D call. The germline V and J ends were trimmed by 7 bases and 1 base, with 10 bases remaining between them. Germline loops: CDR1 SNHLY, CDR2 FYNNEI. The length of the CDR3 is 13 residues.

This chain links TRBV20-1 with TRBJ2-7; no clear D. The V and J ends lost 6 bases and 0 bases respectively, with 18 bases between them. Germline loops: CDR1 DFQATT, CDR2 SNEGSKA (reference sequence). There are 15 residues in the CDR3. CDR3 in DNA: TGCAGTGCCAACACGATCCGTGGGGACTCCTACGAGCAGTACTTC. Translated, it gives CSANTIRGDSYEQYF.

The chain has TRBV12-5 and TRBJ2-1, with D unresolved. The V end was cut by 0 bases, the J end by 9 bases, with 6 bases between. The germline gives CDR1 LGHNT, CDR2 FRNRAP. The length of the CDR3 is 12 residues. The CDR3: CASGLVEGEQFF. DNA of the CDR3: TGTGCTAGTGGTTTGGTTGAAGGTGAGCAGTTCTTC. Based on the CDR3 plus reference TRBV12-5 and TRBJ2-1, the full variable domain is DARVTQTPRHKVTEMGQEVTMRCQPILGHNTVFWYRQTMMQGLELLAYFRNRAPLDDSGMPKDRFSAEMPDATLATLKIQPSEPRDSAVYFCASGLVEGEQFFGPGTRLTVL.

This rearrangement joins TRBV29-1 to TRBJ2-7, with 7 bases identical to TRBD1. With V trimmed by 2 bases and J by 8 bases, 12 bases remained unmatched. Per germline, CDR1 SQVTM and CDR2 ANQGSEA. CDR3 length: 14 residues. CDR3 sequence (DNA): TGCAGCGTTGAAATATCAGCGACAGGGCTCAAGCAGTACTTC. Amino acid sequence: CSVEISATGLKQYF.

Regarding this clonotype: At one end the junction does not follow the germline gene, possibly because of a read error. The rearrangement uses TRBV5-4 and TRBJ2-1, with 9 bases matching TRBD2. Germline CDR1 reads SGHNT; CDR2 reads YYREEE (reference sequence). The CDR3 is 15 residues long. The DNA for the CDR3 is TGTGCCATCAGCTTGGTTGGGACTAGCCTCAATGAGCAGTTCTTC. This gives the protein CAISLVGTSLNEQFF.

The chain couples TRBV12-3 or TRBV12-4 to TRBJ2-3; D unresolved. This CDR3 is 12 amino acids long. V was pared by 3 bases and J by 7 bases, with 8 bases between. CDR3 protein: CASSFGGHTQYF. In DNA, the CDR3 is TGTGCCAGCAGTTTTGGCGGCCATACGCAGTATTTT.

The rearrangement links TRBV3-1 to TRBJ1-2; D is possibly TRBD1 (6 bases). Germline V gives CDR1 LGHDT, CDR2 YNNKEL (reference sequence). The ends were cut back, 1 base at V and 0 bases at J, with 12 bases in the middle. This CDR3 comprises 16 residues. The CDR3 protein is CASSQALDRSNYGYTF. The CDR3, as DNA: TGTGCCAGCAGCCAAGCCTTGGACAGATCTAACTATGGCTACACCTTC.

V usage is TRBV20-1 and J usage is TRBJ1-1; no clear D gene. The CDR3 covers 14 residues. The V and J ends lost 0 bases and 4 bases respectively, with 12 bases between them. The germline V gene encodes CDR1 DFQATT and CDR2 SNEGSKA (reference sequence). The CDR3 DNA sequence: TGCAGTGCTAGAGAGCAGACGATTCGCACTGAAGCTTTCTTT. The encoded protein is CSAREQTIRTEAFF.

Many counts were recorded for this clonotype. The V call is TRBV15, the J call TRBJ2-3; 8 bases are a match to TRBD1. V was pared by 0 bases and J by 4 bases, with 3 bases of the junction left unmatched. Germline values: CDR1 LNHNV, CDR2 YYDKDF (reference sequence). The CDR3 runs 15 residues. This CDR3 is CATSRERTGPDTQYF. CDR3 bases: TGTGCCACCAGCAGAGAGCGGACAGGGCCAGATACGCAGTATTTT.

The chain combines TRBV18 with TRBJ1-2, with D possibly being TRBD1 (5 bases). This CDR3 is built from 14 residues. The germline V and J ends were trimmed by 3 bases and 6 bases, with 14 bases remaining between them. CDR1 and CDR2 from the germline V gene are KGHSH and LQKENI. CDR3 nucleotides: TGTGCCAGCTCACCCAGGGTGGGAGAACATGGCTACACCTTC. This encodes CASSPRVGEHGYTF.

This clonotype was detected many times. The genes are TRBV7-9 and TRBJ1-1, with a tentative D call TRBD1 (5 bases). CDR1 and CDR2 (germline): SEHNR, FQNEAQ (reference sequence). Trimming pared 5 bases from V and 1 base from J, leaving 14 bases between. This CDR3 has 15 residues. CDR3 nucleotides: TGTGCCAGCAGCGCGGGACGAGACCAGAACACTGAAGCTTTCTTT. Translated: CASSAGRDQNTEAFF.

This clonotype has a handful of counts. The rearrangement links TRBV3-1 to TRBJ2-3; perhaps D is TRBD1 or TRBD2 (5 bases each). Germline V gene sequence: CDR1 LGHDT, CDR2 YNNKEL (reference sequence). This CDR3 contains 17 residues. Trimming left V 4 bases short and J 4 bases short, with 21 bases between. The CDR3 sequence: CASSPTLTVMGADTQYF. In nucleotides, the CDR3 is TGTGCCAGCAGCCCGACCCTCACGGTTATGGGGGCAGATACGCAGTATTTT.

This clonotype was counted only a few times. The V gene is TRBV20-1, the J gene TRBJ1-4, with a possible D match to TRBD1 (5 bases). This CDR3 contains 14 residues. Germline loops: CDR1 DFQATT, CDR2 SNEGSKA (reference sequence). Trimming stripped 0 bases from V and 5 bases from J, with 10 bases between. The chain's CDR3 is CSAREAGRNEKLFF. The CDR3 nucleotides are TGCAGTGCTAGAGAGGCAGGGAGGAATGAAAAACTGTTTTTT.

This clonotype has ten or more counts. The V gene is TRBV20-1, the J gene TRBJ2-7; tentative D call: TRBD1 (5 bases). The CDR3 extends over 13 amino acids. CDR1 is DFQATT and CDR2 is SNEGSKA in the germline V gene (reference sequence). V lost 6 bases, J lost 3 bases, and 15 bases lay in between. CDR3 DNA sequence: TGCAGTGCCCCGTTGCAGGGCGGCTACGAGCAGTACTTC. The encoded protein is CSAPLQGGYEQYF.

The chain links TRBV4-2 to TRBJ1-4; weak D call: TRBD1 (6 bases). The CDR3 runs to 14 residues. Germline V CDR1 and CDR2: LGHNA, YNFKEQ. V lost 3 bases, J lost 8 bases, and 13 bases lay in between. The CDR3 coding sequence is TGTGCCAGCAGCCAGACAGGCTTAGAGGAAAAACTGTTTTTT. This translates into CASSQTGLEEKLFF.

There are many counts of this clonotype. The chain is built from TRBV20-1 and TRBJ2-3; no definite D call. V was clipped by 0 bases and J by 2 bases, with 15 bases between them. Per germline, CDR1 DFQATT and CDR2 SNEGSKA (reference sequence). The CDR3 contains 16 residues. The CDR3 DNA reads as TGCAGTGCTAGAGATTACGGCCGCGCCGACACAGATACGCAGTATTTT. Translation gives CSARDYGRADTDTQYF.

This clonotype was recorded a few times. The chain employs TRBV9 and TRBJ2-1, with 7 bases that match TRBD2. The junction had 5 bases not matched to a gene; V was cut back by 0 bases and J by 2 bases. This CDR3 is 16 amino acids long. The germline CDR1 and CDR2 sequences are SGDLS and YYNGEE. The CDR3 nucleotides are TGTGCCAGCAGCGTAGATGGGCGGGGGACCTACAATGAGCAGTTCTTC. Translating it yields CASSVDGRGTYNEQFF.

This clonotype was seen a handful of times. The chain has TRBV27 and TRBJ1-2; TRBD1 agrees at 10 bases. The germline V gene has CDR1 MNHEY and CDR2 SMNVEV (reference sequence). This CDR3 comprises 15 residues. V lost 6 bases to trimming and J lost 7 bases; unmatched junction nucleotides: 11. The CDR3 region has the DNA TGTGCCAGCAGAACCGGGACAGGGGCGCATGGTGGCTACACCTTC. Its protein is CASRTGTGAHGGYTF.

The J gene is TRBJ1-5, the V gene TRBV27; D gene uncertain. Deletions cut 8 bases from V and 3 bases from J, with 11 bases between. CDR3 length: 13 amino acids. Germline V gives CDR1 MNHEY, CDR2 SMNVEV (reference sequence). Here the CDR3 DNA reads TGTGCCAGCGGGGAACTGACCAATCAGCCCCAGCATTTT. Translating it yields CASGELTNQPQHF.

This clonotype was counted many times. The chain carries TRBV6-5 and TRBJ2-7, with D possibly TRBD2 on 6 matching bases. Per germline, CDR1 MNHEY and CDR2 SVGAGI. This CDR3 spans 14 amino acids. V lost 0 bases, J lost 1 base, and 7 bases lay in between. CDR3 coding DNA: TGTGCCAGCAGTTACTCCGGGGGATCCTACGAGCAGTACTTC. Protein product: CASSYSGGSYEQYF.

V and J are TRBV25-1 and TRBJ2-5; TRBD1 aligns across 9 bases. Germline assignment: CDR1 MGHDK and CDR2 SYGVNS. The CDR3 has 14 amino acids. With V trimmed by 4 bases and J by 5 bases, 5 bases remained unmatched. The CDR3 coding sequence is TGTGCCAGCAGTGGAACAGGGGGCTGGGAGACCCAGTACTTC. This encodes CASSGTGGWETQYF.

In this sample, this clonotype turned up a few times. V is TRBV29-1 and J is TRBJ2-7; D remains unclear. The germline gives CDR1 SQVTM, CDR2 ANQGSEA. The germline V and J ends were trimmed by 4 bases and 4 bases, with 5 bases remaining between them. The CDR3 sequence is 10 residues long. The CDR3 sequence is CSVVEYEQYF. The DNA of the CDR3 is TGCAGCGTTGTTGAGTACGAGCAGTACTTC.

This chain uses TRBV5-1 with TRBJ1-1; 8 bases agree with TRBD1. J lost 5 bases, V lost 3 bases, and 6 bases had no gene match. This CDR3 is 14 amino acids long. Germline loops: CDR1 SGHRS, CDR2 YFSETQ. The CDR3 reads CASSSGQGATEAFF. DNA of the CDR3: TGCGCCAGCAGCTCCGGACAGGGCGCGACTGAAGCTTTCTTT.

This clonotype was counted only a few times. The chain is built from TRBV12-3 or TRBV12-4 and TRBJ1-2; 8 bases match TRBD1. V lost 5 bases, J lost 1 base, and 3 bases stayed unmatched. This CDR3 comprises 14 residues. CDR3 DNA: TGTGCCAGCAGTACTACAGGGGGTAACTATGGCTACACCTTC. Translation gives CASSTTGGNYGYTF.

This clonotype was seen only once. The rearrangement joins TRBV15 to TRBJ2-7; 9 bases fit TRBD2. J was trimmed by 0 bases and V by 5 bases; bases with no gene match: 5. Germline V gene lookup returns CDR1 LNHNV and CDR2 YYDKDF (reference sequence). CDR3 length equals 15 residues. This CDR3 reads CATSPLAGSSYEQYF. The CDR3 region has the DNA TGTGCCACCAGCCCACTAGCGGGCAGCTCCTACGAGCAGTACTTC.